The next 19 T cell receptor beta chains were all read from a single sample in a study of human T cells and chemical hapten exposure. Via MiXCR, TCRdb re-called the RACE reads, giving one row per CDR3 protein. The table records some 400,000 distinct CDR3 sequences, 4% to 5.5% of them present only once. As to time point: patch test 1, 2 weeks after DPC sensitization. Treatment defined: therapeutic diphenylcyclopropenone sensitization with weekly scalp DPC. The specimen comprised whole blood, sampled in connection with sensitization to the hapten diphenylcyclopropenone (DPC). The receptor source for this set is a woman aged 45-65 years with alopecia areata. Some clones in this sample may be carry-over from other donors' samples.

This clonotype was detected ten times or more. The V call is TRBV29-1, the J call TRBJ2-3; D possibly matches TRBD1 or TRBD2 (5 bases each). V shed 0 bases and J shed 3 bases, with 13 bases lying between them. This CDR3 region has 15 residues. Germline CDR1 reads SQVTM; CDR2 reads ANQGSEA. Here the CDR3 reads CSVEDLSEGTDTQYF. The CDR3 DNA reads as TGCAGCGTTGAAGATTTGAGTGAGGGGACAGATACGCAGTATTTT.

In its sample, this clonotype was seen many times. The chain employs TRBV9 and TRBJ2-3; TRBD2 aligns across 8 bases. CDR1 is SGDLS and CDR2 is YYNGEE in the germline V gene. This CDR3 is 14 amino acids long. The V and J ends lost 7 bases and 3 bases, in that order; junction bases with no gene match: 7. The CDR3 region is CASGPGLGTDTQYF. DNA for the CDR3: TGTGCCAGCGGACCGGGACTAGGTACAGATACGCAGTATTTT. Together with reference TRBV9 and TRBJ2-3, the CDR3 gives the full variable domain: DSGVTQTPKHLITATGQRVTLRCSPRSGDLSVYWYQQSLDQGLQFLIQYYNGEERAKGNILERFSAQQFPDLHSELNLSSLELGDSALYFCASGPGLGTDTQYFGPGTRLTVL.

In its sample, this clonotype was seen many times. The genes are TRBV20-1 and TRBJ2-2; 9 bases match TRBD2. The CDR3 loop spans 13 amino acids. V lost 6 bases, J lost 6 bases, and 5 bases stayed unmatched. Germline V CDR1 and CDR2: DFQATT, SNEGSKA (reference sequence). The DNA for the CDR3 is TGCAGTGCAGTAGCGGGAGAGGCCGGGGAGCTGTTTTTT. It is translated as CSAVAGEAGELFF.

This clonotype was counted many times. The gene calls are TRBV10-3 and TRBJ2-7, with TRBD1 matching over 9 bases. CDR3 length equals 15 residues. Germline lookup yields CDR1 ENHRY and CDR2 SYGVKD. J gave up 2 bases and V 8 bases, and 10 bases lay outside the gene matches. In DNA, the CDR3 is TGTGCCATCGGGGGGTTACAGGGGGCCCCCTACGAGCAGTACTTC. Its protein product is CAIGGLQGAPYEQYF.

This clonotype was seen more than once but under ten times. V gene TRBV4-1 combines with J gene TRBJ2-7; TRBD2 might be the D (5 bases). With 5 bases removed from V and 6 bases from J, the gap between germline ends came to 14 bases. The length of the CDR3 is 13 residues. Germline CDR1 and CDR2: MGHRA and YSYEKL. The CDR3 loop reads CASSSPTGSEQYF. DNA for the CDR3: TGCGCCAGCAGCTCCCCCACGGGGTCCGAGCAGTACTTC.

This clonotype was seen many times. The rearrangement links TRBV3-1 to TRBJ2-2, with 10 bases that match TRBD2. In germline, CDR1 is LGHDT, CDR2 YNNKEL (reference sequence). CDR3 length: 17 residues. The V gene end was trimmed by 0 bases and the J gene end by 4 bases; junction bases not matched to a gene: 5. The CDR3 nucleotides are TGTGCCAGCAGCCAAGATAGGACTAGCGGAGGCACCGGGGAGCTGTTTTTT. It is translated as CASSQDRTSGGTGELFF.

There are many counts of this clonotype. The CDR3 is CSARAGGFTDTQYF. CDR3 in DNA: TGCAGTGCTAGAGCGGGGGGATTCACAGATACGCAGTATTTT. V usage is TRBV20-1 and J usage is TRBJ2-3; 7 bases fit TRBD2. J gave up 2 bases and V 1 base, and 3 bases lay outside the gene matches. CDR1 is DFQATT and CDR2 is SNEGSKA in the germline V gene (reference sequence). This CDR3 comprises 14 residues.

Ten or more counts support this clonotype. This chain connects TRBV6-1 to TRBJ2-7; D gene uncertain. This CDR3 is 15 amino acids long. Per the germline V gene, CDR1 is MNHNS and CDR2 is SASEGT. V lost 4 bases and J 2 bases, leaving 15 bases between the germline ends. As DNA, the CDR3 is TGTGCCAGCAGTGGACGGTCGCGCGGCGCCTACGAGCAGTACTTC. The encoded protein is CASSGRSRGAYEQYF.

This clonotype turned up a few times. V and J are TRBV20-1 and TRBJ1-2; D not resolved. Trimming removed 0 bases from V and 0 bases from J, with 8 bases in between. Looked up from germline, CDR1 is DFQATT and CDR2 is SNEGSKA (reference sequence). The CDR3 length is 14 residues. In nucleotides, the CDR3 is TGCAGTGCTAGAGAGGCACCTACTAACTATGGCTACACCTTC. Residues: CSAREAPTNYGYTF.

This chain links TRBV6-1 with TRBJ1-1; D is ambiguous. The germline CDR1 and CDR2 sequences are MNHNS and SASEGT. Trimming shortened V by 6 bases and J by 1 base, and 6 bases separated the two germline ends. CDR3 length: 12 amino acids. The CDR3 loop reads CASSATNTEAFF. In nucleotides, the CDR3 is TGTGCCAGCAGCGCGACGAACACTGAAGCTTTCTTT.

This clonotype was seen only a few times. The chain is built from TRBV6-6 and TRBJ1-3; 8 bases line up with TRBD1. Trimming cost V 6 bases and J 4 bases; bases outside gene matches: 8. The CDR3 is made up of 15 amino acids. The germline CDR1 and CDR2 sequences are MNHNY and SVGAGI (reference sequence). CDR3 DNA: TGTGCCAGCAGGGACGGACAGGGAGTGGGAAACACCATATATTTT. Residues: CASRDGQGVGNTIYF.

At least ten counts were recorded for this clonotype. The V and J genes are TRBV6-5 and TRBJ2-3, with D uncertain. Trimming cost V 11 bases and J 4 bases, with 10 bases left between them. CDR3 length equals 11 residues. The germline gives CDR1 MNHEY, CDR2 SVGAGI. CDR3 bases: TGTGCCTCCAAAGAAGCAGATACGCAGTATTTT. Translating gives CASKEADTQYF.

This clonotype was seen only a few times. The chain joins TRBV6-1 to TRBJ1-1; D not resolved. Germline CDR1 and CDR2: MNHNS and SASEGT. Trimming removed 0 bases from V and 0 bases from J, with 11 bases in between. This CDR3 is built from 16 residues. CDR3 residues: CASSEAFQMMNTEAFF. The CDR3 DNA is TGTGCCAGCAGTGAAGCGTTCCAAATGATGAACACTGAAGCTTTCTTT.

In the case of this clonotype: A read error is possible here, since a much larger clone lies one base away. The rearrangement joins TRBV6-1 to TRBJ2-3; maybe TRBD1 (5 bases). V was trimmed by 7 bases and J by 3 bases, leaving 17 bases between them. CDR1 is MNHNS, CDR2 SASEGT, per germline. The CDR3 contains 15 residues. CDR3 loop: CASTHRPLRTDTQYF. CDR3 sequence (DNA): TGTGCCAGCACCCACAGGCCCCTTAGGACAGATACGCAGTATTTT.

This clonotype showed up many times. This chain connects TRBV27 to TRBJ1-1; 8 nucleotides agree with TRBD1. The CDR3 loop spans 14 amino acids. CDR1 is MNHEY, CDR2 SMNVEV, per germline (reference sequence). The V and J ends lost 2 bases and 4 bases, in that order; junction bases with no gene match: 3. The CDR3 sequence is CASSLGGQATEAFF. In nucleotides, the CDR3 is TGTGCCAGCAGTTTAGGGGGACAGGCCACTGAAGCTTTCTTT.

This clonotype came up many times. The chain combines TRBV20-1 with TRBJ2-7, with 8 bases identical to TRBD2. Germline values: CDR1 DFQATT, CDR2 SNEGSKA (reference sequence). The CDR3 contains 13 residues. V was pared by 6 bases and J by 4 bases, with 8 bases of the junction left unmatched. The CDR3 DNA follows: TGCAGTGCAACGAGCGGGAGCGGGTACGAGCAGTACTTC. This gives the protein CSATSGSGYEQYF.

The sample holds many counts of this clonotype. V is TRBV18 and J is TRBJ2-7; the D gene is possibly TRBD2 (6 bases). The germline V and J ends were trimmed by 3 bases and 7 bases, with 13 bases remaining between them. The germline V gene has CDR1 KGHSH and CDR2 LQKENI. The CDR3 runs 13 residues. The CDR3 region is CASSPSTGGEQYF. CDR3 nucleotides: TGTGCCAGCTCACCGAGCACCGGGGGAGAGCAGTACTTC.

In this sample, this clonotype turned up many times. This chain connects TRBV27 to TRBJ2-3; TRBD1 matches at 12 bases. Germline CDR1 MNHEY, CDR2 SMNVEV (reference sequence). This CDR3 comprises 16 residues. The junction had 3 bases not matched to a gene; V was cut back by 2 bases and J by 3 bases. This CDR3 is CASSLGTGGETDTQYF. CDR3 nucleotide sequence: TGTGCCAGCAGTTTAGGGACAGGGGGCGAGACAGATACGCAGTATTTT.

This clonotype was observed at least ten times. The CDR3 sequence is CASSLVPGLSGNTIYF. CDR3 bases: TGTGCCAGCAGTTTAGTTCCGGGGCTCTCTGGAAACACCATATATTTT. This rearrangement joins TRBV27 to TRBJ1-3; D is perhaps TRBD1 (5 bases). The CDR3 runs 16 residues. CDR1 and CDR2 from the germline V gene are MNHEY and SMNVEV (reference sequence). V lost 2 bases and J lost 0, with 11 bases in between.